The 18 T cell receptor beta chains in this list originate from one sample, sequenced in a study of radiation and T cells in renal cell carcinoma. Measured with immunoSEQ multiplex PCR; TCRdb has only the in-frame clones, and not every one. The data show about 120,000 clones, over 75% seen once. Time point: blood 2 weeks post-SBRT. Treatment given: 15 Gy SBRT to primary tumor, nephrectomy 4 weeks later. Sequencing used blood, obtained from a patient whose treatment included radiotherapy and nephrectomy. The receptors here all came from a middle-aged man with renal cell carcinoma.

This clone was seen just once. The V gene is TRBV4-1, the J gene TRBJ2-1, with TRBD2 matching over 13 bases. V lost 1 base to trimming and J lost 2 bases; unmatched junction nucleotides: 5. The CDR3 contains 18 residues. Germline V gene sequence: CDR1 MGHRA, CDR2 YSYEKL. CDR3 nucleotides: TGCGCCAGCAGCCAAGGGACTAGCGGGGGCTCTACCTACAATGAGCAGTTCTTC. Translated: CASSQGTSGGSTYNEQFF.

The V call is TRBV27, the J call TRBJ1-2, with 7 bases matching TRBD1. CDR1 and CDR2 from the germline V gene are MNHEY and SMNVEV (reference sequence). Trimming removed 2 bases from V and 7 bases from J; junction bases left unmatched: 4. The CDR3 sequence is 13 residues long. As DNA, the CDR3 is TGTGCCAGCAGTTTACGACAGGGTGGTGGCTACACCTTC. Its translation is CASSLRQGGGYTF.

The gene calls are TRBV6-5 and TRBJ1-4, with 7 positions matching TRBD1. This CDR3 contains 16 residues. The germline V gene has CDR1 MNHEY and CDR2 SVGAGI. V was clipped by 0 bases and J by 6 bases; unmatched bases: 7. The CDR3 sequence is CASSYSSRGGHEKLFF. The CDR3, as DNA: TGTGCCAGCAGTTACTCGAGCAGGGGGGGGCATGAAAAACTGTTTTTT.

The chain couples TRBV7-9 to TRBJ1-2, with a weak D call TRBD1 (5 bases). Germline CDR1 reads SEHNR; CDR2 reads FQNEAQ (reference sequence). V was cut by 5 bases and J by 7 bases, with 17 bases left in between. The CDR3 consists of 14 residues. CDR3 protein: CASSPGTRASGYTF. As DNA, the CDR3 is TGTGCCAGCAGCCCAGGCACCAGGGCAAGTGGCTACACCTTC.

The chain recombines TRBV30 with TRBJ2-5; D is undetermined. The CDR3 covers 13 residues. Trimming removed 2 bases at V and 0 bases at J, with 7 bases between. From germline, CDR1 is GTSNPN and CDR2 SVGIG (reference sequence). The CDR3 region is CAWSQQYQETQYF. In nucleotides, the CDR3 is TGTGCCTGGAGTCAACAGTACCAAGAGACCCAGTACTTC.

The chain employs TRBV9 and TRBJ2-1; 10 nucleotides line up with TRBD2. Germline V gene data show CDR1 as SGDLS and CDR2 as YYNGEE. The CDR3 is 17 residues long. Trimming at V came to 7 bases and at J to 5 bases, leaving 15 bases not matched to a gene. CDR3 bases: TGTGCCAGCTCCCTGAATCCGTTACTAGCGGGGAACAATGAGCAGTTCTTC. Protein: CASSLNPLLAGNNEQFF.

A few counts support this clone. This chain uses TRBV6-1 with TRBJ1-5; 7 bases align to TRBD1. The CDR3 has 17 amino acids. Germline CDR1 MNHNS, CDR2 SASEGT. V was clipped by 4 bases and J by 2 bases; unmatched bases: 11. The chain's CDR3 is CASSARQGFAGNQPQHF. The DNA for the CDR3 is TGTGCCAGCAGTGCTCGACAGGGTTTTGCTGGCAATCAGCCCCAGCATTTT.

V gene TRBV19 combines with J gene TRBJ1-2; 7 bases align to TRBD1. There are 16 residues in the CDR3. Looked up from germline, CDR1 is LNHDA and CDR2 is SQIVND (reference sequence). V lost 5 bases to trimming and J lost 3 bases; unmatched junction nucleotides: 12. This CDR3 is CASSPQTGRRHYGYTF. The CDR3 DNA is TGTGCCAGTAGTCCCCAGACAGGGAGGAGGCACTATGGCTACACCTTC. Drawing the rest from reference TRBV19 and TRBJ1-2, the complete variable domain is DGGITQSPKYLFRKEGQNVTLSCEQNLNHDAMYWYRQDPGQGLRLIYYSQIVNDFQKGDIAEGYSVSREKKESFPLTVTSAQKNPTAFYLCASSPQTGRRHYGYTFGSGTRLTVV.

V usage is TRBV5-5 and J usage is TRBJ2-1; no clear D. V was clipped by 4 bases and J by 7 bases, with 12 bases between them. The CDR3 is 13 amino acids. Germline V gene lookup returns CDR1 SGHKS and CDR2 YYEKEE (reference sequence). The CDR3 sequence: CASSPTLANEQFF. The CDR3 DNA reads as TGTGCCAGCAGCCCCACCTTGGCAAATGAGCAGTTCTTC.

V usage is TRBV5-6 and J usage is TRBJ2-5; D perhaps matches TRBD1 (6 bases). V lost 3 bases and J lost 1, with 16 bases in between. Germline V gene sequence: CDR1 SGHDT, CDR2 YYEEEE. The CDR3 loop spans 16 amino acids. The CDR3 loop is CASSSNARDIQETQYF. CDR3 DNA sequence: TGTGCCAGCAGCTCCAACGCCCGGGACATCCAAGAGACCCAGTACTTC.

Note on this clone: Within the sample, other DNA sequences also encode this same CDR3. J is TRBJ1-1 and V is TRBV18, with 8 positions matching TRBD1. The CDR3 is 14 amino acids. V lost 2 bases, J lost 5 bases, and 4 bases stayed unmatched. The germline V gene encodes CDR1 KGHSH and CDR2 LQKENI. The CDR3 sequence: CASSPTGGRTEAFF. CDR3 nucleotides: TGTGCCAGCTCACCAACAGGGGGACGGACTGAAGCTTTCTTT.

This clone was observed a few times. The rearrangement joins TRBV29-1 to TRBJ1-1; no clear D. Deletions cut 4 bases from V and 1 base from J, with 13 bases between. The length of the CDR3 is 14 residues. The germline CDR1 and CDR2 sequences are SQVTM and ANQGSEA. The CDR3 protein is CSVGLKRENTEAFF. CDR3 nucleotides: TGCAGCGTTGGATTGAAACGGGAGAACACTGAAGCTTTCTTT.

This chain connects TRBV27 to TRBJ2-6; 7 positions match TRBD1. Germline CDR1 is MNHEY and CDR2 is SMNVEV (reference sequence). The CDR3 runs 16 residues. Losses at the gene ends were 5 bases for V and 1 base for J; bases not matched to a gene: 5. The CDR3 sequence: CASSLDRSSGANVLTF. The CDR3 region has the DNA TGTGCCAGCAGTCTGGACAGGTCGTCTGGGGCCAACGTCCTGACTTTC.

The rearrangement uses TRBV18 and TRBJ2-2; D is undetermined. This CDR3 contains 16 residues. Germline loops: CDR1 KGHSH, CDR2 LQKENI. V was shortened by 1 base and J by 4 bases, with 13 bases between the two germline ends. CDR3 protein: CASSPLTEVITGELFF. The CDR3 nucleotides read TGTGCCAGCTCACCACTCACGGAAGTAATCACCGGGGAGCTGTTTTTT.

There are a few counts of this clone. This chain joins TRBV6-4 and TRBJ2-7; no clear D. Germline CDR1 is MRHNA and CDR2 is SNTAGT. V was trimmed by 0 bases and J by 3 bases, leaving 15 bases between them. This CDR3 region has 16 residues. The DNA of the CDR3 is TGTGCCAGCAGTGACTCGATGGGCCAGGTACTCTACGAGCAGTACTTC. Protein product: CASSDSMGQVLYEQYF.

This sequence joins TRBV2 and TRBJ2-5; TRBD2 aligns across 10 bases. V lost 4 bases to trimming and J lost 4 bases; unmatched junction nucleotides: 3. This CDR3 is 14 amino acids long. Germline assignment: CDR1 SNHLY and CDR2 FYNNEI. CDR3 sequence: CASSVASGGETQYF. The CDR3 DNA follows: TGTGCCAGCAGTGTGGCTAGCGGGGGAGAGACCCAGTACTTC. Filled out from reference TRBV2 and TRBJ2-5, the complete variable domain reads EPEVTQTPSHQVTQMGQEVILRCVPISNHLYFYWYRQILGQKVEFLVSFYNNEISEKSEIFDDQFSVERPDGSNFTLKIRSTKLEDSAMYFCASSVASGGETQYFGPGTRLLVL.

V is TRBV28 and J is TRBJ2-7; 8 bases match TRBD1. The CDR3 spans 12 residues. Germline assignment: CDR1 MDHEN and CDR2 SYDVKM. With V trimmed by 6 bases and J by 7 bases, 5 bases remained unmatched. The CDR3 protein is CASSRGRGEQYF. The CDR3 DNA reads TGTGCCAGCAGCAGGGGGCGCGGGGAGCAGTACTTC.

This clone was detected only a few times. The chain joins TRBV6-6 to TRBJ2-3; TRBD1 might be the D (6 bases). V was pared by 5 bases and J by 0 bases, with 12 bases between. CDR1 and CDR2 (germline): MNHNY, SVGAGI (reference sequence). This CDR3 comprises 15 residues. CDR3 in DNA: TGTGCCAGCAGTAACCGGGACATAAGCACAGATACGCAGTATTTT. Translation: CASSNRDISTDTQYF.